The 25 T cell receptor beta chains presented below share a single source sample, sequenced in a study of Tregs in tolerant kidney transplant recipients. TCRdb's table, derived via immunoSEQ multiplex PCR, lists solely in-frame clones and lacks some. The sample contains under 300,000 clones, about 80% of which appear only once. Sequenced material: CD4+ T cells from blood. Every receptor here comes from a human donor in good health.

The chain carries TRBV11-2 and TRBJ2-1; TRBD1 matches at 10 bases. The CDR3 length is 18 residues. The germline V gene encodes CDR1 SGHAT and CDR2 FQNNGV. J lost 4 bases, V lost 1 base, and 10 bases had no gene match. CDR3 sequence reads: CASSLAPPGQGRYNEQFF. The CDR3 DNA follows: TGTGCCAGCAGCTTAGCCCCCCCGGGACAGGGGAGGTACAATGAGCAGTTCTTC.

This chain links TRBV19 with TRBJ2-4; 13 positions match TRBD2. V lost 9 bases, J lost 3 bases, and 5 bases stayed unmatched. Germline CDR1 reads LNHDA; CDR2 reads SQIVND (reference sequence). The CDR3 consists of 15 residues. Here the CDR3 reads CASELAGGRKNIQYF. In DNA form, the CDR3 reads TGTGCCAGCGAACTAGCGGGAGGGCGCAAAAACATTCAGTACTTC.

V is TRBV6-5 and J is TRBJ1-6; D ambiguous. The CDR3 spans 13 residues. Trimming cost V 5 bases and J 8 bases, with 10 bases left between them. In germline, CDR1 is MNHEY, CDR2 SVGAGI. The CDR3: CASSEERDSPLHF. CDR3 DNA sequence: TGTGCCAGCAGTGAAGAGAGGGATTCACCCCTCCACTTT.

The V gene is TRBV6-1, the J gene TRBJ2-7; 8 nucleotides line up with TRBD2. The CDR3 covers 15 residues. Losses at the gene ends were 3 bases for V and 2 bases for J; bases not matched to a gene: 6. The germline CDR1 and CDR2 sequences are MNHNS and SASEGT. The CDR3 loop reads CASSESGGSTYEQYF. The CDR3 nucleotides read TGTGCCAGCAGTGAGAGCGGGGGATCAACCTACGAGCAGTACTTC.

In the case of this clone: The junction differs from germline at one of its ends, possibly a read error. V usage is TRBV7-8 and J usage is TRBJ2-7; 10 bases line up with TRBD2. CDR3 length equals 19 residues. The germline V gene encodes CDR1 SGHVS and CDR2 FQNEAQ. The CDR3 loop reads CASSPSKLLAGKVIYGQYF. Here the CDR3 DNA reads TGTGCCAGCAGTCCCTCCAAGTTACTAGCGGGAAAGGTAATCTACGGGCAGTACTTC.

This chain uses TRBV19 with TRBJ1-2; possible D gene TRBD1, 6 bases. With 5 bases removed from V and 0 bases from J, the gap between germline ends came to 13 bases. The germline CDR1 and CDR2 sequences are LNHDA and SQIVND (reference sequence). CDR3 length: 15 amino acids. CDR3: CASSLTWTANYGYTF. The CDR3 bases are TGTGCCAGTAGTCTCACCTGGACAGCTAACTATGGCTACACCTTC.

V gene TRBV5-1 combines with J gene TRBJ1-4, with D possibly matching TRBD1 (6 bases). In germline, CDR1 is SGHRS, CDR2 YFSETQ. Deletions cut 3 bases from V and 6 bases from J, with 9 bases between. The CDR3 has 13 amino acids. CDR3 DNA sequence: TGCGCCAGCAGCTGGGGGGCAGATGAAAAACTGTTTTTT. Protein product: CASSWGADEKLFF.

The CDR3, as DNA: TGTGCCAGCAGCTCACAGGGCTACGAGCAGTACTTC. It is translated as CASSSQGYEQYF. This sequence joins TRBV7-9 and TRBJ2-7; D may be TRBD1 (6 bases). The V end lost 4 bases, the J end lost 3 bases, and 7 bases lay between the germline ends. CDR3 length: 12 residues. Looked up from germline, CDR1 is SEHNR and CDR2 is FQNEAQ (reference sequence).

This sequence joins TRBV6-5 and TRBJ1-2, with D hard to call. The germline gives CDR1 MNHEY, CDR2 SVGAGI. The CDR3 covers 13 residues. With 0 bases removed from V and 2 bases from J, the gap between germline ends came to 4 bases. The CDR3 loop reads CASSYSSNYGYTF. CDR3 bases: TGTGCCAGCAGTTACTCGTCAAACTATGGCTACACCTTC.

This rearrangement joins TRBV7-8 to TRBJ2-7; TRBD2 matches 10 bases. This CDR3 has 16 amino acids. Germline V gene lookup returns CDR1 SGHVS and CDR2 FQNEAQ. V shed 5 bases and J 4 bases; nucleotides not matched to a gene: 11. CDR3 DNA sequence: TGTGCCAGCAGCACTTTTTTAGCGGGGGGCTCATACGAGCAGTACTTC. It yields the protein CASSTFLAGGSYEQYF.

The chain uses TRBV2 and TRBJ1-3; D call uncertain. The CDR3 consists of 18 residues. V was clipped by 6 bases and J by 0 bases, with 21 bases between them. CDR1 is SNHLY and CDR2 is FYNNEI in the germline V gene. Here the CDR3 reads CASSTILRTANSGNTIYF. The CDR3 DNA follows: TGTGCCAGCAGCACGATCCTCCGGACGGCGAACTCTGGAAACACCATATATTTT.

CDR3 sequence reads: CASTGYRDSPLHF. CDR3 nucleotides: TGTGCCAGTACTGGCTACAGGGATTCACCCCTCCACTTT. The rearrangement links TRBV19 to TRBJ1-6, with D perhaps matching TRBD1 (6 bases). CDR1 is LNHDA, CDR2 SQIVND, per germline (reference sequence). Trimming left V 7 bases short and J 8 bases short, with 12 bases between. There are 13 residues in the CDR3.

The V gene is TRBV7-2, the J gene TRBJ2-5; D perhaps matches TRBD2 (6 bases). The ends were cut back, 1 base at V and 7 bases at J, with 13 bases in the middle. The germline CDR1 and CDR2 sequences are SGHTA and FQGNSA. The CDR3 length is 14 residues. In nucleotides, the CDR3 is TGTGCCAGCAGCTTAGGATACCAGGGAGGGACCCAGTACTTC. This sequence encodes CASSLGYQGGTQYF.

This rearrangement joins TRBV5-1 to TRBJ1-1; TRBD1 might be the D (5 bases). V was clipped by 4 bases and J by 1 base, with 11 bases between them. CDR3 length: 14 residues. Germline V lookup: CDR1 SGHRS, CDR2 YFSETQ. Written as DNA, the CDR3 is TGCGCCAGCAGCACAGGCCCCCCGAACACTGAAGCTTTCTTT. It codes for CASSTGPPNTEAFF.

The CDR3: CASSFAPTGSRTEAFF. CDR3 sequence (DNA): TGTGCCAGCAGCTTCGCACCGACAGGGAGCAGGACTGAAGCTTTCTTT. The V call is TRBV5-6, the J call TRBJ1-1; 7 bases map to TRBD1. CDR1 is SGHDT, CDR2 YYEEEE, per germline. V lost 2 bases and J lost 5; bases outside the gene matches: 12. The CDR3 is 16 residues long.

The chain couples TRBV5-1 to TRBJ1-4; 9 positions match TRBD1. CDR3 length: 14 residues. Germline V CDR1 and CDR2: SGHRS, YFSETQ. V lost 2 bases to trimming and J lost 8 bases; unmatched junction nucleotides: 4. CDR3 protein: CASSFGDREEKLFF. The CDR3 nucleotides are TGCGCCAGCAGCTTCGGGGACAGGGAAGAAAAACTGTTTTTT.

The rearrangement uses TRBV7-8 and TRBJ1-2, with a possible D match to TRBD1 (5 bases). The germline V gene has CDR1 SGHVS and CDR2 FQNEAQ. Trimming removed 5 bases from V and 0 bases from J, with 13 bases in between. This CDR3 has 15 residues. The CDR3 region has the DNA TGTGCCAGCAGCCTCGTGTGGGGGGCTAACTATGGCTACACCTTC. As protein: CASSLVWGANYGYTF.

A word on this clone: Other nucleotide sequences in the sample specify the same CDR3. The rearrangement links TRBV29-1 to TRBJ2-3; the D gene is possibly TRBD1 (8 bases). CDR3 size: 14 residues. V lost 5 bases, J lost 8 bases, and 20 bases lay in between. Looked up from germline, CDR1 is SQVTM and CDR2 is ANQGSEA. The DNA for the CDR3 is TGCAGCGTTAATGGCAGGGGGCCGGGGGGTACGCAGTATTTT. Amino acid sequence: CSVNGRGPGGTQYF.

The chain has TRBV27 and TRBJ1-2, with TRBD1 as a possible D gene (6 bases). The V and J ends lost 2 bases and 8 bases respectively, with 18 bases between them. From germline, CDR1 is MNHEY and CDR2 SMNVEV (reference sequence). This CDR3 is built from 15 residues. The DNA of the CDR3 is TGTGCCAGCAGTTTACTCGCAGGTGGGGGCAGGGGCTACACCTTC. Protein: CASSLLAGGGRGYTF.

The gene calls are TRBV7-8 and TRBJ2-7, with D uncertain. V lost 1 base and J lost 4, with 14 bases in between. Germline CDR1 and CDR2: SGHVS and FQNEAQ. There are 15 residues in the CDR3. CDR3 DNA sequence: TGTGCCAGCAGCTTAGGGAGTAGCTCCCCTTACGAGCAGTACTTC. Amino acids: CASSLGSSSPYEQYF.

The chain combines TRBV2 with TRBJ2-1, with a weak D call TRBD1 (6 bases). The CDR3 extends over 13 amino acids. CDR1 is SNHLY and CDR2 is FYNNEI in the germline V gene. Trimming took 6 bases from V and 10 from J, leaving 16 bases between them. The CDR3 nucleotides are TGTGCCAGCAGCGGGACACCAAACGGGGAGCAGTTCTTC. It is translated as CASSGTPNGEQFF.

The chain is built from TRBV6-5 and TRBJ1-2; no clear D. The germline CDR1 and CDR2 sequences are MNHEY and SVGAGI. Deletions cut 5 bases from V and 8 bases from J, with 15 bases between. This CDR3 region has 13 residues. CDR3 sequence: CASSLEFVGGYTF. DNA for the CDR3: TGTGCCAGCAGTCTAGAATTTGTGGGAGGCTACACCTTC.

V is TRBV19 and J is TRBJ1-2, with TRBD1 matching over 10 bases. V lost 5 bases and J lost 6; bases outside the gene matches: 6. CDR1 and CDR2 (germline): LNHDA, SQIVND (reference sequence). This CDR3 is 14 amino acids long. The CDR3 bases are TGTGCCAGTAGTCAAGTGGGACAGGGGCATGGCTACACCTTC. It translates to CASSQVGQGHGYTF.

The chain links TRBV11-2 to TRBJ2-1; possibly TRBD2 for D (7 bases). The CDR3 runs to 14 residues. Germline V gene data show CDR1 as SGHAT and CDR2 as FQNNGV. The germline V and J ends were trimmed by 1 base and 6 bases, with 10 bases remaining between them. DNA of the CDR3: TGTGCCAGCAGCTTAGCGGGGGGCGGCAATGAGCAGTTCTTC. This gives the protein CASSLAGGGNEQFF.

The gene calls are TRBV6-6 and TRBJ1-2, with a possible D match to TRBD1 (6 bases). The CDR3 length is 13 residues. Germline V lookup: CDR1 MNHNY, CDR2 SVGAGI (reference sequence). The V and J ends lost 6 bases and 2 bases respectively, with 10 bases between them. Written as DNA, the CDR3 is TGTGCCAGCAGCCCAGGGGACAACTATGGCTACACCTTC. This encodes CASSPGDNYGYTF.